A selection of T cell receptor beta chains follows, all from one sample in a study of blood T cell repertoires in COVID-19. Produced via immunoSEQ multiplex PCR; TCRdb's table is partial and in-frame only. The repertoire includes approximately 400,000 clones, 81% of them detected once, and more than 0.95% sits in the top ten. The sequenced sample consisted of peripheral blood. These receptor sequences come from a human donor with acute or convalescent COVID-19. The donor label of this sample is uncertain. CDR3s include the opening cysteine and the closing phenylalanine or tryptophan. The D gene is left open where the match is weak. Only part of the rows carry a size: once, few, many, or a class if the clone is expanded.

TRBJ2-1,.,few,TRBV12-3/TRBV12-4,TGTGCCAGCAGTTTAGGCAGGGGGCAGTTCTTC,CASSLGRGQFF
TRBJ1-1,TRBD1,few,TRBV29-1,TGCAGCGTCCGTGGACAGGGCTGGACTGAAGCTTTCTTT,CSVRGQGWTEAFF
TRBJ1-3,.,.,TRBV4-1,TGCGCCAGCAGCCAAGATCTCACCGGGACTGGAAACACCATATATTTT,CASSQDLTGTGNTIYF
TRBJ1-5,.,few,TRBV18,TGTGCCAGCTCACCCCTCGCCGGTTCGGGCAATCAGCCCCAGCATTTT,CASSPLAGSGNQPQHF
TRBJ2-2,.,.,TRBV7-9,TGTGCCAGCAGCTTAGAACTAGAAAGCGGGGAGCTGTTTTTT,CASSLELESGELFF
TRBJ1-2,.,.,TRBV21-1,TGTGCCAGCAGCAAAGTTGGCAGACTTAGGCGCTATGGCTACACCTTC,CASSKVGRLRRYGYTF
TRBJ2-7,TRBD2,once,TRBV15,TGTGCCACCAGCAGAGGGGCCATAGCGGGGGGGACCTACGAGCAGTACTTC,CATSRGAIAGGTYEQYF
TRBJ2-1,.,.,TRBV5-5,TGTGCCAGCAGCTTGGAGTCTGGCGGCGGACAGCCGCAGTTCTTC,CASSLESGGGQPQFF
TRBJ1-3,.,.,TRBV15,TGTGCCACCAGTCCGGAGGACTCTGGAAACACCATATATTTT,CATSPEDSGNTIYF
TRBJ2-1,TRBD2,.,TRBV5-1,TGCGCCAGCAGCTTTACTAGCGGGAGCGGCAATGAGCAGTTCTTC,CASSFTSGSGNEQFF
TRBJ1-1,TRBD1,.,TRBV5-5,TGTGCCAGCAGCTACGGACCGACAGGGCGGCAAGCTTTCTTT,CASSYGPTGRQAFF
TRBJ1-1,TRBD1,.,TRBV14,TGTGCCAGCAGCCAACAGGGGGGCTGGGCTGAAGCTTTCTTT,CASSQQGGWAEAFF
TRBJ2-3,TRBD2,.,TRBV2,TGTGCCAGCAAATTGAGTGAAGCGGGAGGCGCAGATACGCAGTATTTT,CASKLSEAGGADTQYF
TRBJ2-5,.,.,TRBV28,TGTGCCAGCAGTTTAACCAGCGAAGAGACCCAGTACTTC,CASSLTSEETQYF
TRBJ1-1,.,.,TRBV5-6,TGTGCCAGCAGCCGGGGAGGGGCCGCTTGGGTAGCTTTCTTT,CASSRGGAAWVAFF
TRBJ2-1,.,.,TRBV29-1,TGCAGCGTTGACGGGGGGCCCTACAATGAGCAGTTCTTC,CSVDGGPYNEQFF
TRBJ1-6,.,.,TRBV2,TGTGCCAGCCTACGAGGGCCCGATTCACCCCTCCACTTT,CASLRGPDSPLHF
TRBJ2-1,TRBD2,.,TRBV25-1,TGTGCCAGCAGTGTGACTAGCGGGAGGGCATACAATGAGCAGTTCTTC,CASSVTSGRAYNEQFF
TRBJ2-1,.,.,TRBV9,TGTGCCAGCAGCGTAGGAGGCGGGGAGGGGGTCTATGAGCAGTTCTTC,CASSVGGGEGVYEQFF
TRBJ1-2,TRBD1,.,TRBV28,TGTGCCAGCTTAACACGTCGGGACAGACGAGGCTACACCTTC,CASLTRRDRRGYTF
TRBJ2-3,.,.,TRBV10-2,TGCGCCAGCAGTGATCGGGCGGGACCCACAGATACGCAGTATTTT,CASSDRAGPTDTQYF
TRBJ1-1,TRBD1,.,TRBV5-6,TGTGCCAGCAGCGTACCACTTGGGACAGGGAACACTGAAGCTTTCTTT,CASSVPLGTGNTEAFF
TRBJ1-5,.,.,TRBV6-5,TGTGCCAGCAAAACAGGGACCCCAGTGGAGCCCCAGCATTTT,CASKTGTPVEPQHF
TRBJ2-3,.,.,TRBV2,TGTGCCAGCAGTGTGATAGCGAACACGGGTACGCAGTATTTT,CASSVIANTGTQYF
TRBJ1-6,TRBD1,.,TRBV5-1,TGCGCCAGCAGCGGGACAGGGGGGAATAATTCACCCCTCCACTTT,CASSGTGGNNSPLHF
TRBJ2-7,.,.,TRBV15,TGTGCCACCAGCAGAGATGCCGTTCGACAGTGGTCCTACGAGCAGTACTTC,CATSRDAVRQWSYEQYF
TRBJ1-3,.,.,TRBV30,TGTGCCTGTCGGCGGGCTTGGTCTGGAAACACCATATATTTT,CACRRAWSGNTIYF
TRBJ2-5,.,.,TRBV10-3,TGTGCCATCAGTGAGACTAGCCTGTACCAAGAGACCCAGTACTTC,CAISETSLYQETQYF
TRBJ1-2,.,once,TRBV6-4,TGTGCCAGCAGTGACTCGGACAGCGTCGCTTCTGGCTACACCTTC,CASSDSDSVASGYTF
TRBJ2-5,.,once,TRBV20-1,TGCAGTGCTAGGCGGGAGACCCAGTACTTC,CSARRETQYF
TRBJ1-1,TRBD1,.,TRBV6-6,TGTGCCAGCAGTTCAGGGGGCACAGACACTGAAGCTTTCTTT,CASSSGGTDTEAFF
TRBJ2-2,.,.,TRBV7-6,TGTGCCAGCAGCCCGTTTGGAACTCAGAGGAGGGGCGGGGAGCTGTTTTTT,CASSPFGTQRRGGELFF
TRBJ1-6,TRBD1,.,TRBV3-1/TRBV3-2,TGTGCCAGCAGTGCGCCGGACAGGGAGGGTCGGCCCCTCCACTTT,CASSAPDREGRPLHF
TRBJ2-7,.,few,TRBV3-1/TRBV3-2,TGTGCCAGCAGCCGTATGCAGTTTTCCGGGATTGCCGAGCAGTACTTC,CASSRMQFSGIAEQYF
TRBJ2-7,.,few,TRBV18,TGTGCCAGCTCACCATTTGGACAGATGATCTACGAGCAGTACTTC,CASSPFGQMIYEQYF
TRBJ2-1,TRBD2,.,TRBV3-1/TRBV3-2,TGTGCCAGCAGCCAAGAGAGCGGGGGGTTTTACAATGAGCAGTTCTTC,CASSQESGGFYNEQFF
TRBJ1-2,.,.,TRBV19,TGTGCCAGTGCCCGGGGAGGGGGCTACACCTTC,CASARGGGYTF
TRBJ2-3,.,once,TRBV2,TGTGCCAGCAGGGCGAGACTAGAGTTATCAGATACGCAGTATTTT,CASRARLELSDTQYF
TRBJ2-1,TRBD2,.,TRBV7-2,TGTGCCAGCAGCTCGAAGGGGAGGGGCGCCTACAATGAGCAGTTCTTC,CASSSKGRGAYNEQFF
TRBJ2-5,TRBD1,.,TRBV7-9,TGTGCCAGCACCTCGAGAAACAGGGGTTATCGGGAGACCCAGTACTTC,CASTSRNRGYRETQYF
TRBJ2-2,TRBD1,.,TRBV5-4,TGTGCCAGCCGCCACCGGGACAGGGGGATTGCCGGGGAGCTGTTTTTT,CASRHRDRGIAGELFF